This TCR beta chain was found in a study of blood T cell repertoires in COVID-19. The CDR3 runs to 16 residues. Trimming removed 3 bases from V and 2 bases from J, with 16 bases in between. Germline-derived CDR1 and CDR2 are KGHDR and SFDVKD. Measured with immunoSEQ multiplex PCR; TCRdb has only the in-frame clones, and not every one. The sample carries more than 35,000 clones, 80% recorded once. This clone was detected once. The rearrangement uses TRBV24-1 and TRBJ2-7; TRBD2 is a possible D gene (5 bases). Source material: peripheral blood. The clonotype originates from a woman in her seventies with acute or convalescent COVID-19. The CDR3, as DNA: TGTGCCACCAGTGATGGAGATCGCCCGGGAACCTACGAGCAGTACTTC. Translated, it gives CATSDGDRPGTYEQYF.